This entry lists 17 T cell receptor beta chains sequenced from one sample in a study of spatial heterogeneity in lung cancer. TCRdb redid the calling of the 5' RACE reads with MiXCR, one entry per CDR3 protein. There are tens of thousands of distinct CDR3 sequences in the sample; less than 9.5% occur only once, and roughly 30% lies in the top ten. Time point noted: sample taken at primary tumor resection. Sequences were derived from PBMCs, sampled at surgery. The receptors stem from a female donor with early-stage non-small cell lung cancer.

V usage is TRBV4-1 and J usage is TRBJ2-6; D call uncertain. The CDR3 contains 14 residues. V lost 8 bases and J lost 4, with 12 bases in between. The germline CDR1 and CDR2 sequences are MGHRA and YSYEKL. The CDR3 region has the DNA TGCGCCAGCGCTATTACCCAGGGGGCCAACGTCCTGACTTTC. It encodes CASAITQGANVLTF.

This clonotype occurred many times. The chain couples TRBV12-3 or TRBV12-4 to TRBJ2-4; 7 nucleotides agree with TRBD1. V shed 6 bases, J shed 0 bases, and the junction held 8 bases outside the gene matches. The CDR3 contains 16 residues. The CDR3 DNA reads TGTGCCAGCAGACCTCCCCGGACAGGAGCCAAAAACATTCAGTACTTC. As protein: CASRPPRTGAKNIQYF.

This clonotype was counted many times. DNA of the CDR3: TGTGCCAGCAGTGAAGGTCGTGTAGCGGGGGGGCGTCAGTTCTTC. Translated, it gives CASSEGRVAGGRQFF. The chain recombines TRBV2 with TRBJ2-1; 11 nucleotides match TRBD2. Germline CDR1 reads SNHLY; CDR2 reads FYNNEI. J gave up 13 bases and V 1 base, and 9 bases lay outside the gene matches. The CDR3 runs to 15 residues.

This clonotype was observed many times. The genes are TRBV2 and TRBJ1-5, with no clear D. The germline CDR1 and CDR2 sequences are SNHLY and FYNNEI. The V and J ends lost 6 bases and 0 bases respectively, with 9 bases between them. This CDR3 region has 14 residues. The CDR3 nucleotides read TGTGCCAGCAGCGGTCACGGTAGCAATCAGCCCCAGCATTTT. Protein sequence: CASSGHGSNQPQHF.

This clonotype was counted at least ten times. V is TRBV5-1 and J is TRBJ2-3, with a weak D call TRBD2 (6 bases). V gave up 4 bases and J gave up 6 bases, with 9 bases separating them. The CDR3 spans 12 residues. Germline V gene lookup returns CDR1 SGHRS and CDR2 YFSETQ. The chain's CDR3 is CASSLALDTQYF. CDR3 bases: TGCGCCAGCAGCCTAGCGTTGGATACGCAGTATTTT.

Only a few counts were recorded for this clonotype. J is TRBJ2-5 and V is TRBV28; D remains ambiguous. V was clipped by 4 bases and J by 7 bases, with 16 bases between them. The CDR3 sequence is 14 residues long. Germline CDR1 reads MDHEN; CDR2 reads SYDVKM. CDR3 bases: TGTGCCAGCAGTTCCCCCTCGGATCAGGCGACCCAGTACTTC. Translated, it gives CASSSPSDQATQYF.

The chain has TRBV20-1 and TRBJ2-3; D is possibly TRBD1 (6 bases). The length of the CDR3 is 15 residues. Trimming cost V 0 bases and J 2 bases, with 12 bases left between them. Germline CDR1 DFQATT, CDR2 SNEGSKA (reference sequence). The CDR3 coding sequence is TGCAGTGCTAGAGACCCTGGACAGATCACAGATACGCAGTATTTT. This gives the protein CSARDPGQITDTQYF.

This clonotype was observed a few times. The chain recombines TRBV4-3 with TRBJ1-3; tentatively, D is TRBD1 (6 bases). The CDR3 covers 16 residues. V lost 0 bases to trimming and J lost 1 base, with 10 bases between them. The germline V gene encodes CDR1 LGHNA and CDR2 YSLEER. CDR3 in DNA: TGCGCCAGCAGCCAAGATACAGGGAGGTCTGGAAACACCATATATTTT. This codes for CASSQDTGRSGNTIYF.

This clonotype came up many times. The chain employs TRBV7-9 and TRBJ1-6; weak D call: TRBD1 (6 bases). The V gene lost 4 bases and the J gene lost 7 bases, with 17 bases spanning the gap. In germline, CDR1 is SEHNR, CDR2 FQNEAQ (reference sequence). The length of the CDR3 is 16 residues. The CDR3 coding sequence is TGTGCCAGCAGCTCCACAGGGACGACGAGCAATTCACCCCTCCACTTT. It is translated as CASSSTGTTSNSPLHF.

About this clonotype itself: A much larger clone sits a single nucleotide away, making a read error possible. The genes are TRBV20-1 and TRBJ1-1, with 8 bases matching TRBD1. V gave up 7 bases and J gave up 7 bases; unmatched junction bases: 8. The CDR3 is 12 amino acids. Germline loops: CDR1 DFQATT, CDR2 SNEGSKA (reference sequence). The CDR3 loop reads CSVTGGSDEAFF. The CDR3 DNA reads TGCAGTGTCACAGGGGGGTCCGATGAAGCTTTCTTT.

This clonotype was seen at least ten times. The chain has TRBV29-1 and TRBJ1-1; TRBD1 matches 10 bases. This CDR3 has 14 amino acids. Trimming cost V 5 bases and J 4 bases; bases outside gene matches: 7. Germline CDR1 reads SQVTM; CDR2 reads ANQGSEA. CDR3 coding DNA: TGCAGCGTTAGACAGGGGGCGCGATCCACTGAAGCTTTCTTT. Residues: CSVRQGARSTEAFF.

This clonotype was detected ten times or more. The chain recombines TRBV5-1 with TRBJ2-7; TRBD1 is a possible D gene (5 bases). In germline, CDR1 is SGHRS, CDR2 YFSETQ. The CDR3 spans 15 residues. The V gene lost 0 bases and the J gene lost 3 bases, with 13 bases spanning the gap. The CDR3 DNA follows: TGCGCCAGCAGCTTGGCGGCAGGGCCGCACTACGAGCAGTACTTC. Translated: CASSLAAGPHYEQYF. Looking up the rest from reference TRBV5-1 and TRBJ2-7 gives the full variable domain: KAGVTQTPRYLIKTRGQQVTLSCSPISGHRSVSWYQQTPGQGLQFLFEYFSETQRNKGNFPGRFSGRQFSNSRSEMNVSTLELGDSALYLCASSLAAGPHYEQYFGPGTRLTVT.

The chain carries TRBV20-1 and TRBJ2-4; D perhaps matches TRBD2 (6 bases). The CDR3 contains 13 residues. Trimming removed 1 base at V and 9 bases at J, with 13 bases between. Germline V gene data show CDR1 as DFQATT and CDR2 as SNEGSKA (reference sequence). The CDR3 DNA reads TGCAGTGCTAGAGGTCCCGGAGGGATCATTCAGTACTTC. Translated: CSARGPGGIIQYF.

The sample holds a few counts of this clonotype. This sequence joins TRBV3-1 and TRBJ2-7, with 8 positions matching TRBD2. Germline V gene lookup returns CDR1 LGHDT and CDR2 YNNKEL (reference sequence). V dropped 5 bases and J dropped 3; count of bases not matched to a gene: 9. The CDR3 has 15 amino acids. CDR3 sequence reads: CASSGPGTRDYEQYF. CDR3 coding DNA: TGTGCCAGCAGCGGACCCGGGACTAGGGACTACGAGCAGTACTTC.

Many counts were recorded for this clonotype. The genes are TRBV20-1 and TRBJ2-5; D not resolved. Trimming shortened V by 3 bases and J by 2 bases, and 10 bases separated the two germline ends. The CDR3 length is 13 residues. Germline CDR1 and CDR2: DFQATT and SNEGSKA (reference sequence). The DNA for the CDR3 is TGCAGTGCTAGTGCAGCAGTTCAAGAGACCCAGTACTTC. It specifies CSASAAVQETQYF.

J is TRBJ1-2 and V is TRBV11-2; possible D gene TRBD1, 5 bases. The CDR3 has 13 residues. Per germline, CDR1 SGHAT and CDR2 FQNNGV. The V gene lost 0 bases and the J gene lost 8 bases, with 10 bases spanning the gap. CDR3 sequence: CASSLELGGGYTF. CDR3 sequence (DNA): TGTGCCAGCAGCTTAGAGCTTGGGGGAGGCTACACCTTC.

This clonotype came up a few times. V gene TRBV5-1 combines with J gene TRBJ2-7; 7 positions match TRBD1. Germline CDR1 is SGHRS and CDR2 is YFSETQ. This CDR3 region has 13 residues. Unmatched junction bases numbered 5, after V lost 4 bases and J lost 4 bases. The DNA for the CDR3 is TGCGCCAGCAGCGAGGGACAGCAATACGAGCAGTACTTC. Amino acids: CASSEGQQYEQYF.